This T cell receptor beta chain was observed in a study of cytomegalovirus exposure and HLA in healthy donors (dated by TCRdb to about 2017). With respect to the entire study: In an earlier analysis of 587 of the donors, 276 Gb of sequence data and approximately 100 million unique TCR beta sequences from 180 million or so T cells were reported. About 300 gigabases of sequencing data and approximately 84 million unique TCR sequences were included in an early release covering roughly 600 HLA-typed donors. Of the 300 to 450 genotyped donors, 65% to 90% fell in the genetic ancestry cluster associated with self-reported Caucasian donors. The study was designed to test whether signatures of past pathogen exposure could be identified by cataloging public T cell receptors. The study profiled the T cell repertoires of under 850 subjects by immunosequencing and related them to cytomegalovirus serostatus. In addition to the first cohort of 666 subjects, a separate validation cohort of approximately 130 different subjects was used. To predict cytomegalovirus infection status, the study combined high-throughput TCR immunosequencing, statistical association of individual TCRs with disease status, and machine learning. A later analysis re-analyzed previously published TCR beta repertoires from approximately 700 donors and added high-resolution HLA genotyping to study TCR occurrence patterns. In the later analysis, no new phenotypic data were used to find candidate immune exposures; instead, reliance was placed on TCR beta sequences and their occurrence across donors. An earlier analysis of around 580 of the donors used high-throughput TCR beta sequencing to judge whether each TCR beta V gene segment behaved as functional or pseudogenic. Donor age, sex, ethnicity and CMV serostatus were collected together with the repertoire data. In a later genetic analysis, genome-wide SNP genotypes for about 55% of the roughly 670 donors were used, and that subset was treated as a discovery cohort. Every discovery cohort repertoire had been produced on one sequencing platform. Both class I and class II loci were covered by HLA typing, at four-digit resolution. The number of donors typed differed by locus, with about 629-630 for A, B, C, DRB1 and DQB1, more than 500 for DQA1, nearly 610 for DPA1, and roughly 450 for DPB1. Four or five DR-DQ haplotypes were treated as single units for association and clustering because of strong linkage in the cohort. Among some 400 genotyped donors of the cohort, an average of roughly 230,000 unique TCR beta nucleotide sequences was sequenced per donor, of which 15% to 20% were non-productive.

The study at large found these results: In a later analysis, the rate of TCR association differed among HLA loci, with DRB1 alleles having the most associated TCRs and HLA-C alleles having the fewest. Because some donors lacked HLA typing at each locus, the association tests relied only on the typed subset. The cohort was sequenced for TCR beta chains only, and without alpha or paired-chain data the features that could be detected were limited. According to the authors, the approach could potentially be generalized to other disease states and immunological phenotypes. When HLA alleles, especially DR and DQ, strongly co-occurred, attributing TCR associations to individual alleles was difficult. The sequencing pipeline was judged likely to have produced a cluster of highly shared sequence variants as a technical artifact. Linkage disequilibrium might explain the correlated functional status among segregating V segments, but an unknown experimental factor could not be excluded. Some IMGT-functional V segments, including TRBV6-2 and TRBV6-3, could not be told apart with the 87-base-pair reads, so those segments were excluded. According to a later analysis, parvovirus B19, influenza, CMV and Epstein-Barr virus appeared linked to several top co-occurrence clusters. Because counts were too low, approximately 18 rarely observed V segments, including chromosome 9 orphons, were excluded from the earlier analysis of 587 of the donors. In a later analysis, HLA-associated TCR beta chains were found to be more clonally expanded and to have lower generation probabilities than equally common non-associated chains. In a later genetic analysis, fewer N-insertions in productive TCRs were reported among donors in an Asian-associated ancestry cluster than the approximately 710-donor mean. Broadly in line with IMGT annotations, most TCR beta V segments showed up in productive rearrangements about 87% or about 30% of the time in an earlier analysis of about 500 of the donors. At a false discovery rate of 0.05, a later analysis linked some 17,000 TCR beta sequences to specific HLA alleles. In vitro tests confirmed that three of the cytomegalovirus-associated TCR beta chains recognize cytomegalovirus antigens. Presence/absence analyses assumed roughly uniform sequencing depth across donors, an assumption that may not hold. A further reported finding was that TCR beta sequences accurately predicted the HLA-A and HLA-B alleles for most subjects in the first cohort. In a later analysis, most CMV-associated TCR beta chains were found to appear HLA-restricted, with HLA associations seemingly driven largely by CMV exposure. The study gave a list of 150 to 200 TCR beta chains associated with cytomegalovirus. A later genetic analysis associated a missense DCLRE1C variant with V-gene and J-gene trimming of TCR beta chains, and an independent cohort replicated the association. The only immune exposure information available for the cohort was CMV serostatus. In both the original and validation cohorts, the classifier was reported to diagnose cytomegalovirus status with high specificity and sensitivity. While some public TCRs were present in many individuals, most TCR sequences turned up only very rarely across donors.

Library preparation was by the immunoSEQ multiplex PCR assay. For the multiplex PCR, a mixture combining 60 forward primers for TCR Vbeta segments and 13 reverse primers for TCR Jbeta segments was used. A multiplex PCR assay on genomic DNA amplified the CDR3 region of rearranged TCR beta genes. The Illumina HiSeq System was used to sequence the amplified TCR beta libraries as 87-base-pair reads. As for the authors' bioinformatics: A later analysis tallied 80 million to 95 million unique TCR beta chains across the 550 to 850 repertoires, and roughly 11 million of those chains were shared by two or more donors. To remove PCR and sequencing errors, raw reads were error-corrected and collapsed into unique sequences using a nearest-neighbor algorithm that merged closely related sequences. CDR3 sequences were aligned to IMGT reference sequences to assign V, D and J gene segments. For a sequence to be retained, a match of at least six nucleotides to both a V gene segment and a J gene segment was required. Rearrangements were classified as productive when the CDR3 lacked stop codons and remained in frame with V and J, and all other rearrangements were classified as non-productive. Following IMGT convention, CDR3 was defined as the stretch from the second conserved V-encoded cysteine to the conserved J-encoded phenylalanine. The earlier analysis of about 590 of the donors excluded sequences that lacked an unambiguous match to a single V gene segment. An earlier analysis of some 500 of the donors classified V segments as functional when productive rearrangements were above 56.7% and as segregating when the standard deviation between donors was above 5%. To diagnose cytomegalovirus status from the catalog of TCR beta chain sequences, a statistical classification framework was built. V and J gene assignment, in a later analysis, came from comparing TCR nucleotide sequences with IMGT/GENE-DB human TR gene sequences. The TCRdist pipeline was used in a later analysis to assign CDR3 sequences and most-parsimonious VDJ recombination scenarios. In a later analysis, each TCR beta chain was defined by its CDR3 amino acid sequence together with its V-gene family, and reads lacking a unique V-gene family were excluded. A later analysis removed roughly 590 highly shared, low-generation-probability nucleotide sequences to deal with suspected cross-contamination and a sequencing artifact. For each public chain, a later analysis derived a clonal expansion index from normalized ranks of inferred template counts within each repertoire. In a later analysis, generation probabilities were computed using a VDJ recombination model fitted to out-of-frame rearrangements, and the results were checked against IGoR. A later analysis scored TCR-TCR, TCR-HLA and TCR-CMV co-occurrence with hypergeometric tests, applying a repertoire-size bias correction to TCR pairs. In a later analysis, false discovery rates were estimated by permuting HLA or CMV assignments 20 times. In a later analysis, co-occurring TCRs were grouped using DBSCAN, and TCRdist sequence similarity was added for clustering within HLA-allele-positive subsets. Repertoires with fewer than 30,000 or more than 120,000 public chains were left out of co-occurrence clustering, as were a few repertoires with anomalous nucleotide sharing. Imported from immuneACCESS, the table was reduced by TCRdb to in-frame sequences with V and J called. These copies leave out some clones; in studies compared against another copy, an unresolved V gene accounts for under half, and the cause of the remainder is not known. The D gene and trimming were derived from the DNA, and the V and J assignments and clone size from that table. This sample holds under 200,000 clones; more than 75% were observed only once. The top ten hold approximately 1.6% of the sample.

The cohort consisted of 650 to 700 healthy bone marrow donors. At the time of sampling, all cohort members were nominally healthy, though unrecorded immune exposures were likely present. The donor was CMV seropositive and belonged to the group of about 290 seropositive cohort members. Each donor provided a peripheral blood sample, and peripheral blood mononuclear cells were used for TCR beta sequencing. Genomic DNA extraction from the blood cell samples was performed with the Qiagen DNeasy Blood Extraction Kit. The CDR3 runs 11 residues from the cysteine to the phenylalanine. Only CDR3 DNA is held: 33 bases, read in frame from base 1. The CDR1 and CDR2 encoded by the germline V gene (reference sequence) are SEHNR and FQNEAQ. V gives up 4 bases and J gives up 2 bases, and the segment between their germline ends measures 2 bases. As for this clone: Its target antigen remains unknown. No much larger clonotype is one base removed from it; base qualities were not supplied.

The chain employs TRBV7-9 and TRBJ2-5; no confident D gene assignment can be made. The receptor was isolated from a girl aged 10-17 years in good health and CMV-seropositive. Sequences were obtained from PBMCs. The CDR3 reads CASSSQETQYF. DNA sequence: TGTGCCAGCAGCTCTCAAGAGACCCAGTACTTC.